These T cell receptor beta chains were read from a single sample in a study of T cell responses to AZD1222 COVID-19 vaccine. This table comes from immunoSEQ multiplex PCR, and its TCRdb copy is limited to in-frame clones, with some not included. The sample yields about 110,000 clones, about 85% seen once. Sample: peripheral blood, taken 28 days after the second AZD1222 dose. These receptors were collected from an adult who received the AZD1222 COVID-19 vaccine. The CDR3 runs from the conserved cysteine through the conserved F or W. The D gene is left open where the match is weak. Rows give clone size only sometimes, using once, few, many, or a class for an expanded clone.

V gene: TRBV2; clone size: -; J gene: TRBJ2-7; D gene: TRBD1; CDR3 protein: CASIHGTGDAYEQYF; CDR3 DNA: TGTGCCAGCATCCATGGGACAGGGGATGCGTACGAGCAGTACTTC
V gene: TRBV27; clone size: -; J gene: TRBJ1-2; D gene: -; CDR3 protein: CASSSGGHGYTF; CDR3 DNA: TGTGCCAGCAGCTCGGGGGGTCACGGCTACACCTTC
V gene: TRBV27; clone size: few; J gene: TRBJ1-6; D gene: -; CDR3 protein: CASSWVGGAGSPLHF; CDR3 DNA: TGTGCCAGCAGTTGGGTGGGGGGCGCAGGATCACCCCTCCACTTT
V gene: TRBV5-1; clone size: -; J gene: TRBJ2-3; D gene: TRBD1; CDR3 protein: CASSPGQGGVVSTRTDTQYF; CDR3 DNA: TGCGCCAGCAGCCCAGGACAGGGGGGGGTAGTTTCCACACGGACAGATACGCAGTATTTT
V gene: TRBV30; clone size: -; J gene: TRBJ1-5; D gene: -; CDR3 protein: CAWSSGILNQPQHF; CDR3 DNA: TGTGCCTGGAGTTCCGGGATCCTTAATCAGCCCCAGCATTTT
V gene: TRBV6-5; clone size: few; J gene: TRBJ1-3; D gene: TRBD1; CDR3 protein: CASVDRVSSGNTIYF; CDR3 DNA: TGTGCCAGCGTCGACAGGGTCAGCTCTGGAAACACCATATATTTT
V gene: TRBV5-1; clone size: -; J gene: TRBJ1-1; D gene: -; CDR3 protein: CASSSGHPNTEAFF; CDR3 DNA: TGCGCCAGCAGCTCTGGACATCCGAACACTGAAGCTTTCTTT
V gene: TRBV7-6; clone size: -; J gene: TRBJ2-7; D gene: TRBD2; CDR3 protein: CASSLDVGGTLYEQYF; CDR3 DNA: TGTGCCAGCAGCTTAGATGTCGGGGGGACCCTCTACGAGCAGTACTTC
V gene: TRBV27; clone size: once; J gene: TRBJ2-5; D gene: TRBD1; CDR3 protein: CASSLGTGGQETQYF; CDR3 DNA: TGTGCCAGCAGTCTCGGGACAGGGGGACAAGAGACCCAGTACTTC
V gene: TRBV28; clone size: -; J gene: TRBJ2-7; D gene: -; CDR3 protein: CASSTGSEGSYEQYF; CDR3 DNA: TGTGCCAGCAGTACAGGGTCGGAGGGGTCCTACGAGCAGTACTTC
V gene: TRBV21-1; clone size: -; J gene: TRBJ1-5; D gene: -; CDR3 protein: CASSKVCGRSNQPQHF; CDR3 DNA: TGTGCCAGCAGCAAAGTCTGCGGACGGAGCAATCAGCCCCAGCATTTT
V gene: TRBV7-9; clone size: -; J gene: TRBJ1-2; D gene: -; CDR3 protein: CASSLDGGTPVGGYTF; CDR3 DNA: TGTGCCAGCAGCTTAGACGGGGGCACCCCGGTCGGTGGCTACACCTTC
V gene: TRBV5-1; clone size: -; J gene: TRBJ1-4; D gene: -; CDR3 protein: CASSLVPPDSTNEKLFF; CDR3 DNA: TGCGCCAGCAGCTTGGTCCCCCCAGACAGTACTAATGAAAAACTGTTTTTT
V gene: TRBV7-9; clone size: -; J gene: TRBJ1-3; D gene: -; CDR3 protein: CASSFYSPSGNTIYF; CDR3 DNA: TGTGCCAGCAGCTTCTACAGCCCCTCTGGAAACACCATATATTTT
V gene: TRBV3-1/TRBV3-2; clone size: once; J gene: TRBJ1-3; D gene: -; CDR3 protein: CASSQDRCAGGSGNTIYF; CDR3 DNA: TGTGCCAGCAGCCAAGACAGGTGCGCAGGAGGCTCTGGAAACACCATATATTTT
V gene: TRBV29-1; clone size: -; J gene: TRBJ1-1; D gene: -; CDR3 protein: CSVEDTLDEAFF; CDR3 DNA: TGCAGCGTTGAAGACACCCTGGATGAAGCTTTCTTT
V gene: TRBV18; clone size: few; J gene: TRBJ1-5; D gene: -; CDR3 protein: CASSPRDSNQPQHF; CDR3 DNA: TGTGCCAGCTCACCCCGGGACTCCAATCAGCCCCAGCATTTT
V gene: TRBV27; clone size: -; J gene: TRBJ2-7; D gene: TRBD1; CDR3 protein: CASSLSGQGSSYEQYF; CDR3 DNA: TGTGCCAGCAGTTTATCGGGACAGGGAAGCTCCTACGAGCAGTACTTC
V gene: TRBV5-4; clone size: few; J gene: TRBJ1-2; D gene: TRBD1; CDR3 protein: CASSLGRDRGEENTF; CDR3 DNA: TGTGCCAGCAGCTTGGGGAGGGACAGGGGTGAGGAGAACACCTTC
V gene: TRBV19; clone size: -; J gene: TRBJ2-3; D gene: -; CDR3 protein: CASSIDDGGGQYF; CDR3 DNA: TGTGCCAGTAGTATAGATGATGGAGGTGGGCAGTATTTT
V gene: TRBV14; clone size: -; J gene: TRBJ2-5; D gene: -; CDR3 protein: CASSQFLEETQYF; CDR3 DNA: TGTGCCAGCAGCCAATTTCTAGAAGAGACCCAGTACTTC
V gene: TRBV5-1; clone size: few; J gene: TRBJ1-6; D gene: TRBD1; CDR3 protein: CASTEGGGVDNSPLHF; CDR3 DNA: TGCGCCAGCACCGAGGGAGGGGGCGTCGATAATTCACCCCTCCACTTT
V gene: TRBV12-3/TRBV12-4; clone size: -; J gene: TRBJ2-2; D gene: -; CDR3 protein: CASSIRGNRELFF; CDR3 DNA: TGTGCCAGCAGTATCAGGGGAAACCGGGAGCTGTTTTTT
V gene: TRBV6-1; clone size: -; J gene: TRBJ1-2; D gene: -; CDR3 protein: CASSEAHPSPYGYTF; CDR3 DNA: TGTGCCAGCAGTGAAGCACACCCGAGCCCCTATGGCTACACCTTC
V gene: TRBV6-5; clone size: few; J gene: TRBJ1-6; D gene: -; CDR3 protein: CASTQLDSYNSPLHF; CDR3 DNA: TGTGCCAGCACCCAACTGGACAGCTATAATTCACCCCTCCACTTT
V gene: TRBV4-3; clone size: -; J gene: TRBJ1-2; D gene: -; CDR3 protein: CASSQEGGPLYGYTF; CDR3 DNA: TGCGCCAGCAGCCAAGAGGGGGGTCCCCTCTATGGCTACACCTTC
V gene: TRBV11-2; clone size: -; J gene: TRBJ2-7; D gene: TRBD2; CDR3 protein: CASSSGGYDRQSYEQYF; CDR3 DNA: TGTGCCAGCAGCTCGGGGGGGTATGACAGACAGTCCTACGAGCAGTACTTC
V gene: TRBV3-1/TRBV3-2; clone size: -; J gene: TRBJ1-3; D gene: -; CDR3 protein: CASSQESQGPHF; CDR3 DNA: TGTGCCAGCAGCCAAGAGTCACAGGGACCTCATTTT